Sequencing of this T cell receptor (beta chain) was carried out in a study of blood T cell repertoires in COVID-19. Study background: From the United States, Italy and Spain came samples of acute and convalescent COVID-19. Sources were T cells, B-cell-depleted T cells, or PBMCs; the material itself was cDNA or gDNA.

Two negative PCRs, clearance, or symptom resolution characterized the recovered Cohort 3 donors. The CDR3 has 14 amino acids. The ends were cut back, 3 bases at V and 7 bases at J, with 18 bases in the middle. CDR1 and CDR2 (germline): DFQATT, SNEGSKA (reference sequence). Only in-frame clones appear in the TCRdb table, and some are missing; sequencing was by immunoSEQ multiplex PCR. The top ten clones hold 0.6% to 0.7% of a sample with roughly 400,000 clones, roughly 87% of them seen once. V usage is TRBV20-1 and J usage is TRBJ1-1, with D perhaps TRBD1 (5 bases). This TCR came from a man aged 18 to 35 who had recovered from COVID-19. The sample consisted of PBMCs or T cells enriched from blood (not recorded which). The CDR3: CSASRDSTRVEAFF. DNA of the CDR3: TGCAGTGCTAGTAGGGACTCCACTCGTGTTGAAGCTTTCTTT.